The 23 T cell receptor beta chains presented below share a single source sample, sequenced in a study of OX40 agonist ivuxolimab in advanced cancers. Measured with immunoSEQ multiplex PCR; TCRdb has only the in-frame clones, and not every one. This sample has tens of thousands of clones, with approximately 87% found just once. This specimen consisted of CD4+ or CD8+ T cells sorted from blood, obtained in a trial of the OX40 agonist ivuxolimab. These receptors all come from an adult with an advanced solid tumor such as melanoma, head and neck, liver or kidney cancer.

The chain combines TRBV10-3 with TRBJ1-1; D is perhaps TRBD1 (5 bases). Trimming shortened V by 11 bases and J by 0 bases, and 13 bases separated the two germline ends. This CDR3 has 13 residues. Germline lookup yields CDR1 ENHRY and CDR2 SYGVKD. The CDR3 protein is CAVDQGMNTEAFF. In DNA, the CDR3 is TGTGCCGTCGACCAGGGTATGAACACTGAAGCTTTCTTT.

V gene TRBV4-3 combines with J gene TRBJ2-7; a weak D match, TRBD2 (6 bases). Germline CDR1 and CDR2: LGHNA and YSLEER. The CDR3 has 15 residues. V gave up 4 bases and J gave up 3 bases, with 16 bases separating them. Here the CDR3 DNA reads TGCGCCAGCAGCCTTAGACCTCTGGGGGGCTACGAGCAGTACTTC. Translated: CASSLRPLGGYEQYF.

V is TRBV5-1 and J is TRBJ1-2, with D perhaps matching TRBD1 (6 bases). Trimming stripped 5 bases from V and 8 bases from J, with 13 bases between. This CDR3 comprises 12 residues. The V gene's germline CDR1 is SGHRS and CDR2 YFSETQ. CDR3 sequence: CASRSTGRGYTF. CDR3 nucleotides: TGCGCCAGCAGGTCGACAGGTCGGGGCTACACCTTC.

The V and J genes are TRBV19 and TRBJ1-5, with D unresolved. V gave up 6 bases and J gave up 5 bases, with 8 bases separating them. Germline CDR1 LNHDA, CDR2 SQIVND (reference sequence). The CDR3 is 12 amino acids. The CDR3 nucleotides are TGTGCCAGTAGCCCTCGGTATCAGCCCCAGCATTTT. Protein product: CASSPRYQPQHF.

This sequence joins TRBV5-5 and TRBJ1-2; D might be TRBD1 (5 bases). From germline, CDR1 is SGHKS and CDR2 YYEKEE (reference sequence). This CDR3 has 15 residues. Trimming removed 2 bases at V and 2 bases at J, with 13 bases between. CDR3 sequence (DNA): TGTGCCAGCAGCTTCTCAGGGATAAACAACTATGGCTACACCTTC. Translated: CASSFSGINNYGYTF.

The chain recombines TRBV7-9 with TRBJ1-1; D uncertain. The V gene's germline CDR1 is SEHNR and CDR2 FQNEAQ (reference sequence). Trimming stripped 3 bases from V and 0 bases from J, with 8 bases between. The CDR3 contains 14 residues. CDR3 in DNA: TGTGCCAGCAGCTTGCCTACAGTGAACACTGAAGCTTTCTTT. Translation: CASSLPTVNTEAFF. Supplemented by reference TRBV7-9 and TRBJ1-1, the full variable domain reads DTGVSQNPRHKITKRGQNVTFRCDPISEHNRLYWYRQTLGQGPEFLTYFQNEAQLEKSRLLSDRFSAERPKGSFSTLEIQRTEQGDSAMYLCASSLPTVNTEAFFGQGTRLTVV.

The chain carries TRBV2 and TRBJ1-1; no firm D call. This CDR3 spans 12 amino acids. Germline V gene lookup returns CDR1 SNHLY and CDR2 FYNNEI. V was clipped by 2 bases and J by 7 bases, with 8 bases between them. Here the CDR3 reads CASSEQLNEAFF. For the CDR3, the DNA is TGTGCCAGCAGTGAACAGTTAAATGAAGCTTTCTTT.

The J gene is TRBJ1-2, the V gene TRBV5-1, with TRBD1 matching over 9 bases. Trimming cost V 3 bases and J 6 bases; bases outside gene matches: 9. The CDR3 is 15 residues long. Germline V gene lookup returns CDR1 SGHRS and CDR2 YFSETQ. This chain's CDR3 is CASSSLQGAPDGYTF. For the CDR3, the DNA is TGCGCCAGCAGCTCGCTACAGGGGGCGCCAGATGGCTACACCTTC.

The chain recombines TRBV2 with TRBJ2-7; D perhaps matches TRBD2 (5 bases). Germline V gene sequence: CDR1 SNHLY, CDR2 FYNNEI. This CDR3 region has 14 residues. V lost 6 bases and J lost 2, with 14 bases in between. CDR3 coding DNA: TGTGCCAGCAGCTACCCGCGGGCCGCCTACGAGCAGTACTTC. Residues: CASSYPRAAYEQYF. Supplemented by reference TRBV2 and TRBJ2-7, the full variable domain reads EPEVTQTPSHQVTQMGQEVILRCVPISNHLYFYWYRQILGQKVEFLVSFYNNEISEKSEIFDDQFSVERPDGSNFTLKIRSTKLEDSAMYFCASSYPRAAYEQYFGPGTRLTVT.

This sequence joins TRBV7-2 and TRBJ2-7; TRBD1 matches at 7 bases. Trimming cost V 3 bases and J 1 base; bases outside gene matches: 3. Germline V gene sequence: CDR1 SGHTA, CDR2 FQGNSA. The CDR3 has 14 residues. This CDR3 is CASSFYRGSYEQYF. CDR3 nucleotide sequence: TGTGCCAGCAGCTTTTACAGGGGTTCCTACGAGCAGTACTTC.

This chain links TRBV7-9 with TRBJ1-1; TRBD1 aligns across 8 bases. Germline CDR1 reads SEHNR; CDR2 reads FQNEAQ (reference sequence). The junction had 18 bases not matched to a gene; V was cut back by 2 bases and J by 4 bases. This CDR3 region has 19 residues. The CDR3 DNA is TGTGCCAGCAGCTTAAGTGGCGTCGCCGACAGGGGCATCCCCACTGAAGCTTTCTTT. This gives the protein CASSLSGVADRGIPTEAFF.

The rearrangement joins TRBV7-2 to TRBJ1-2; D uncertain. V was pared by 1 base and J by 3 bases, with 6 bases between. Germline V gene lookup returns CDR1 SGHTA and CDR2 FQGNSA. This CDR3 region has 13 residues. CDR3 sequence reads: CASSLGHYYGYTF. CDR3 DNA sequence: TGTGCCAGCAGCTTAGGACATTACTATGGCTACACCTTC. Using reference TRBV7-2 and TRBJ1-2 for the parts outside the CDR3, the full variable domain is GAGVSQSPSNKVTEKGKDVELRCDPISGHTALYWYRQSLGQGLEFLIYFQGNSAPDKSGLPSDRFSAERTGGSVSTLTIQRTQQEDSAVYLCASSLGHYYGYTFGSGTRLTVV.

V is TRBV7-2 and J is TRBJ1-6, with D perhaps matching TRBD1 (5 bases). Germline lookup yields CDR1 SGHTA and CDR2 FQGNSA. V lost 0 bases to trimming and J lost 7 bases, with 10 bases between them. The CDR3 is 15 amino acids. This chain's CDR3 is CASSLAGAGNSPLHF. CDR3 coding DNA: TGTGCCAGCAGCTTAGCAGGGGCAGGGAATTCACCCCTCCACTTT. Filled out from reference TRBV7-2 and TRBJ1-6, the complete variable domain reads GAGVSQSPSNKVTEKGKDVELRCDPISGHTALYWYRQSLGQGLEFLIYFQGNSAPDKSGLPSDRFSAERTGGSVSTLTIQRTQQEDSAVYLCASSLAGAGNSPLHFGNGTRLTVT.

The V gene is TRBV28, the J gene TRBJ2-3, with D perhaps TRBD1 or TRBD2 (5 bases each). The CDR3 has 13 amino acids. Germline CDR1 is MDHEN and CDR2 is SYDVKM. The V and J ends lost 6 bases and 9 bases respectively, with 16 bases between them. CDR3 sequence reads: CASRNRDGATQYF. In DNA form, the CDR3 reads TGTGCCAGCAGGAACCGGGACGGCGCAACGCAGTATTTT.

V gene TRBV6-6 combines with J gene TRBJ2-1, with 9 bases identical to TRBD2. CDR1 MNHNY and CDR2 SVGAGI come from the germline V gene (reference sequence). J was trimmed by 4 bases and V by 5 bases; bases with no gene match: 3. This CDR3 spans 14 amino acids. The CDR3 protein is CASSQAGGYNEQFF. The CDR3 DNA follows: TGTGCCAGCAGTCAAGCGGGGGGTTACAATGAGCAGTTCTTC.

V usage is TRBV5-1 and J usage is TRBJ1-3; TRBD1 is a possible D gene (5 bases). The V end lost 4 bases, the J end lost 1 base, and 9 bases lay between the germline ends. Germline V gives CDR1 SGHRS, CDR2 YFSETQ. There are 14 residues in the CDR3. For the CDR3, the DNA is TGCGCCAGCAGCCTCCGGGGGTCTGGAAACACCATATATTTT. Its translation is CASSLRGSGNTIYF.

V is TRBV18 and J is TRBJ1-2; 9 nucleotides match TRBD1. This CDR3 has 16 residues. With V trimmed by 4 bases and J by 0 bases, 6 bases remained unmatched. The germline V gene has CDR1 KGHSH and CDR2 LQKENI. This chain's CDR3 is CASSRTGESSNYGYTF. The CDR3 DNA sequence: TGTGCCAGCTCACGGACAGGGGAGTCCTCTAACTATGGCTACACCTTC.

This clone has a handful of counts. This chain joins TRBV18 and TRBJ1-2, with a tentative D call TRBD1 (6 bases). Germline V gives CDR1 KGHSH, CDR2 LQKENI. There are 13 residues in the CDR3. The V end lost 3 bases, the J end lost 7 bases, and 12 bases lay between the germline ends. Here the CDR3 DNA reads TGTGCCAGCTCACCGCTACAGGGCCGTGGCTACACCTTC. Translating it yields CASSPLQGRGYTF.

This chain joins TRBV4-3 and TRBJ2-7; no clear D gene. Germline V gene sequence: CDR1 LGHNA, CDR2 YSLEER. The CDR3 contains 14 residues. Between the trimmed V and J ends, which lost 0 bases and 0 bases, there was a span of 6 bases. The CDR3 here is CASSQETYSYEQYF. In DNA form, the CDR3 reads TGCGCCAGCAGCCAAGAGACTTACTCCTACGAGCAGTACTTC.

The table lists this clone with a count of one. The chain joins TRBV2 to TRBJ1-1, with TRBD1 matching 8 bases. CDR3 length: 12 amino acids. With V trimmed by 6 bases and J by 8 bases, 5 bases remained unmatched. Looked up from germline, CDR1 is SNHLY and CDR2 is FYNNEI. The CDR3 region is CASSFQGAEAFF. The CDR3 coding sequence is TGTGCCAGCAGCTTTCAGGGGGCGGAAGCTTTCTTT.

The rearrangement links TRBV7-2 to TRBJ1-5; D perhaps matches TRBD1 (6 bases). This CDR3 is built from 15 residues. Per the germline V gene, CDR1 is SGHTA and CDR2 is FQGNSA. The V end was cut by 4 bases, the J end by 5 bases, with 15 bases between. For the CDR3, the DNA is TGTGCCAGCAGCTCCCGGGGGGGGCAGGATCAGCCCCAGCATTTT. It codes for CASSSRGGQDQPQHF.

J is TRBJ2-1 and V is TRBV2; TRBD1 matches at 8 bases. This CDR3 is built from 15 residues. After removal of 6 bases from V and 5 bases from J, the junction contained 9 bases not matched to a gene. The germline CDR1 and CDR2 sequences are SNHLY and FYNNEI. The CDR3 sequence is CASSVMGQANNEQFF. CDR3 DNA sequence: TGTGCCAGCAGCGTAATGGGACAGGCTAACAATGAGCAGTTCTTC.

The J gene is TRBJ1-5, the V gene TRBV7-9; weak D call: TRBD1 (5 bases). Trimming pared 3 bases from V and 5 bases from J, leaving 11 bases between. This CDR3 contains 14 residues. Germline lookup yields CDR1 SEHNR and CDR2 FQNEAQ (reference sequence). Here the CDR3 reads CASSLGREYQPQHF. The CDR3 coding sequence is TGTGCCAGCAGCTTGGGACGGGAATATCAGCCCCAGCATTTT.